This record concerns one T cell receptor (beta chain) sequence. Its matching antigen is unknown. This sample is drawn from a study of cytomegalovirus exposure and HLA in healthy donors. This PCR relied on a set of 60 Vbeta primers and 13 Jbeta primers. Repertoires were generated with immunoSEQ multiplex PCR, while TCRdb's copy carries only in-frame clones and drops some. The sample has some 150,000 clones; 65% to 85% are singletons. Study-level findings and limits: Clonal expansion was found to be greater in HLA-associated TCR beta chains than in equally common others in a later analysis.

What was sequenced was PBMCs. The receptor was isolated from a woman aged 25 to 39 in good health and CMV-seropositive.

DNA for the CDR3: TGTGCCAGCAGCTTAAGGGGGATTAAGGATGGCTACACCTTC. Encoded protein: CASSLRGIKDGYTF. V usage is TRBV9 and J usage is TRBJ1-2; tentative D call: TRBD1 (6 bases). The CDR3 runs 14 residues. Between the trimmed V and J ends, which lost 4 bases and 6 bases, there was a span of 16 bases. Germline CDR1 and CDR2: SGDLS and YYNGEE.